The present entry profiles one TCR beta chain with its context. This record comes from a study of OX40 agonist ivuxolimab in advanced cancers. Study context: In this trial design, patients received ivuxolimab intravenously at 0.01 to 10 mg/kg every 2 weeks.

The repertoire was sequenced with immunoSEQ multiplex PCR; TCRdb's copy has only in-frame clones and lacks some. The data show 90,000 or so clones, around 87% seen once. The source is an adult with an advanced solid tumor such as melanoma, head and neck, liver or kidney cancer. Sequences were derived from CD4+ or CD8+ T cells sorted from blood, sampled in a trial of the OX40 agonist ivuxolimab.

DNA of the CDR3: TGTGCCAGCAGTCTACGAGAGAAGAACACTGAAGCTTTCTTT. It specifies CASSLREKNTEAFF. The genes are TRBV6-6 and TRBJ1-1; D remains unclear. The V gene lost 5 bases and the J gene lost 1 base, with 11 bases spanning the gap. Germline CDR1 and CDR2: MNHNY and SVGAGI (reference sequence). The CDR3 extends over 14 amino acids.